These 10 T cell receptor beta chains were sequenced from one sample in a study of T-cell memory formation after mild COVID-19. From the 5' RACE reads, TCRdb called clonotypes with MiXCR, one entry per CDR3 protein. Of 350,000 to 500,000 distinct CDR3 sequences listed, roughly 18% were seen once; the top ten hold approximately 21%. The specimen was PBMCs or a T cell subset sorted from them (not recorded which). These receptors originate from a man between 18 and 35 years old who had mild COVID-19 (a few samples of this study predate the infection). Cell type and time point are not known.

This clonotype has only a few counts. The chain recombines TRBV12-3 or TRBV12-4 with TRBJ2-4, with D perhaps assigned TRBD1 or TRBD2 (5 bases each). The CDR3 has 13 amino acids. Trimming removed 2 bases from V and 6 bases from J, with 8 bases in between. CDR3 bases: TGTGCCAGCAGTTTATGGGACCTAAACATTCAGTACTTC. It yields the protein CASSLWDLNIQYF.

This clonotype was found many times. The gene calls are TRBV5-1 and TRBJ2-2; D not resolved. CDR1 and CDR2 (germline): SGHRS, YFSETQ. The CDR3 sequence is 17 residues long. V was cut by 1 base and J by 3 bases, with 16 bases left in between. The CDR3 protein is CASSLLITAADTGELFF. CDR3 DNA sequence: TGCGCCAGCAGCTTGTTAATAACGGCTGCGGACACCGGGGAGCTGTTTTTT.

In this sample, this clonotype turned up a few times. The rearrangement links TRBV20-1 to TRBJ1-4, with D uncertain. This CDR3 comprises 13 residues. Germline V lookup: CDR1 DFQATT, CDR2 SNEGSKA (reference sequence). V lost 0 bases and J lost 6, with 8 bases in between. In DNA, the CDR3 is TGCAGTGCTAGAGAGGCCGGTTATGAAAAACTGTTTTTT. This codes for CSAREAGYEKLFF.

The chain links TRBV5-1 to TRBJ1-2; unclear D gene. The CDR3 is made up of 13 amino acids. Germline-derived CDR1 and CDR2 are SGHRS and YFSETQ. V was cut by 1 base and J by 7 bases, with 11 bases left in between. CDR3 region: CASSLRAEGGYTF. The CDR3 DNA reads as TGCGCCAGCAGCTTGAGGGCCGAGGGTGGCTACACCTTC.

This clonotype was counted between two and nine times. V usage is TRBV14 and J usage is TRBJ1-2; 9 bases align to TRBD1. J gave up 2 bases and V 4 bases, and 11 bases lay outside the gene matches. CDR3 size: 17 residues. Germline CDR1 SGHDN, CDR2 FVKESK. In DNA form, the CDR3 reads TGTGCCAGCAGCCCTCCCCTGGGACAGGGACACAACTATGGCTACACCTTC. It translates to CASSPPLGQGHNYGYTF. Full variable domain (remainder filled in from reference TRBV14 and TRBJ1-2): EAGVTQFPSHSVIEKGQTVTLRCDPISGHDNLYWYRRVMGKEIKFLLHFVKESKQDESGMPNNRFLAERTGGTYSTLKVQPAELEDSGVYFCASSPPLGQGHNYGYTFGSGTRLTVV.

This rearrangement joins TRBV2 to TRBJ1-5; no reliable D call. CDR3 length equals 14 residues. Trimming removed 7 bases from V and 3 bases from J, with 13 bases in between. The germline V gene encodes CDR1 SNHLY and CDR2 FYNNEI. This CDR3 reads CASKWLGSNQPQHF. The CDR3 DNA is TGTGCCAGCAAGTGGTTGGGGTCCAATCAGCCCCAGCATTTT.

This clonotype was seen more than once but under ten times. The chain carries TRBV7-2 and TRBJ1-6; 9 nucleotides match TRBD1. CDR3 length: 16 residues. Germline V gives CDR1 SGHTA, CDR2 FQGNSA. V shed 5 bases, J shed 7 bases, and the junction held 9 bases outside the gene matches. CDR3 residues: CASSPQDRGYNSPLHF. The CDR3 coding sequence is TGTGCCAGCAGCCCCCAGGACAGGGGATACAATTCACCCCTCCACTTT. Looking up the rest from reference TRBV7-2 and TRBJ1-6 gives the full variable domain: GAGVSQSPSNKVTEKGKDVELRCDPISGHTALYWYRQSLGQGLEFLIYFQGNSAPDKSGLPSDRFSAERTGGSVSTLTIQRTQQEDSAVYLCASSPQDRGYNSPLHFGNGTRLTVT.

The CDR3 DNA is TGTGCCAGCACCGTGGGACAGGGTTATGGCTACACCTTC. Protein: CASTVGQGYGYTF. The chain links TRBV12-3 or TRBV12-4 to TRBJ1-2, with 9 bases aligning to TRBD1. There are 13 residues in the CDR3. J gave up 5 bases and V 7 bases, and 5 bases lay outside the gene matches.

DNA for the CDR3: TGTGCTAGTGGTTTGGGCCTAACCTACGAGCAGTACTTC. Encoded protein: CASGLGLTYEQYF. The V gene is TRBV12-5, the J gene TRBJ2-7; D unclear. This CDR3 spans 13 amino acids. Germline CDR1 LGHNT, CDR2 FRNRAP. Trimming left V 1 base short and J 2 bases short, with 6 bases between.

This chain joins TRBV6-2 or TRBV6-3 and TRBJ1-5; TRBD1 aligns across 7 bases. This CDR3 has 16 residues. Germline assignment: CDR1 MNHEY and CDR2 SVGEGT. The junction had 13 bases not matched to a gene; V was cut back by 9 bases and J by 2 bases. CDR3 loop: CASKVDREKGNQPQHF. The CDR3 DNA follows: TGTGCCAGTAAGGTCGACAGGGAAAAGGGCAATCAGCCCCAGCATTTT.